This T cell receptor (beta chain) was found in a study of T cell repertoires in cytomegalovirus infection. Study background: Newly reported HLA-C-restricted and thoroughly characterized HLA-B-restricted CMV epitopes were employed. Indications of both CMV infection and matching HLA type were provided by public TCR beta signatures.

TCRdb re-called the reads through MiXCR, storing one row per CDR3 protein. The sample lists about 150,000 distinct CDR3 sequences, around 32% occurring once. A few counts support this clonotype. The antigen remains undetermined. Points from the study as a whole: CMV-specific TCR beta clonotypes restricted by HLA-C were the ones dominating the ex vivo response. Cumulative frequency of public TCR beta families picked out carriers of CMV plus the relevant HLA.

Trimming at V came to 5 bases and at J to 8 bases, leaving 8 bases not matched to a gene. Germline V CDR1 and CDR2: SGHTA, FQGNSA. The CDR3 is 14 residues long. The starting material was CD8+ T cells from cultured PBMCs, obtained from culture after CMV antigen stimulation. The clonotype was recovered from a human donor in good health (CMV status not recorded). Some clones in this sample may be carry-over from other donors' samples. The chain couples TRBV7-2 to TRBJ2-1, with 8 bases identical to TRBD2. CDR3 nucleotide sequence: TGTGCCAGCAGCCTGGTGGTAGCGGGGTATGAGCAGTTCTTC. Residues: CASSLVVAGYEQFF.